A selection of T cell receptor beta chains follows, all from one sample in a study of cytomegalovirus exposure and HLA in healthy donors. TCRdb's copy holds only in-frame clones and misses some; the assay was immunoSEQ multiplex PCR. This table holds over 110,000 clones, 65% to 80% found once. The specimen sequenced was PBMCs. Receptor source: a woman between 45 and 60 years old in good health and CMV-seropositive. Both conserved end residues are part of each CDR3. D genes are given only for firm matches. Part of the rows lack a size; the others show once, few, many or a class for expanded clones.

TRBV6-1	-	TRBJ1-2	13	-	TGTGCCAGCATACAGGGCCCTAACTATGGCTACACCTTC	CASIQGPNYGYTF
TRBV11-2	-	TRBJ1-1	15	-	TGTGCCAGCAGCTCCAGGACAGCCATGAACACTGAAGCTTTCTTT	CASSSRTAMNTEAFF
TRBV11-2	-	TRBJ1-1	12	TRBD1	TGTGCCAGCAGCTTAGCGGGACAGGGGGCTTTCTTT	CASSLAGQGAFF
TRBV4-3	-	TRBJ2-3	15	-	TGCGCCAGCAGCCAAGATGGGACTGGCACAGATACGCAGTATTTT	CASSQDGTGTDTQYF
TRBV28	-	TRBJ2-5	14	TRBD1	TGTGCCAGCTTGGACAGGGGGCGGCAAGAGACCCAGTACTTC	CASLDRGRQETQYF
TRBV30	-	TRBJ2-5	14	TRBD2	TGTGCCTGGCAGGAACTAGCGGGGAAAGAGACCCAGTACTTC	CAWQELAGKETQYF
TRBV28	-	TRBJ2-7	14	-	TGTGCCAGCAGTTTCTCCGACAGATCCTACGAGCAGTACTTC	CASSFSDRSYEQYF
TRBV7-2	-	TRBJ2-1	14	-	TGTGCCAGCAGCCGACCGACTGGATACAATGAGCAGTTCTTC	CASSRPTGYNEQFF
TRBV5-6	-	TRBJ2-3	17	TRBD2	TGTGCCAGCAGCTTTGATCGACTAGCGGGGGGCGCAGATACGCAGTATTTT	CASSFDRLAGGADTQYF
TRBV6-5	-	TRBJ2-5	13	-	TGTGCCAGCAGACCCACAGGAGGGGAGACCCAGTACTTC	CASRPTGGETQYF
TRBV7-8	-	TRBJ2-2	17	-	TGTGCCAGCAGCTTACTAGGAGGGGGCGGAAACACCGGGGAGCTGTTTTTT	CASSLLGGGGNTGELFF
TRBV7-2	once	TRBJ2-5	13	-	TGTGCCAGCAGCTTTACTAGAGAAGAGACCCAGTACTTC	CASSFTREETQYF
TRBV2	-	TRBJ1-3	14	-	TGTGCCAGCAGTGTATCCTTCTCTGGAAACACCATATATTTT	CASSVSFSGNTIYF
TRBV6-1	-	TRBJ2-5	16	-	TGTGCCAGCAGTGGCGGGACTCCAACCACCTGGGGGACCCAGTACTTC	CASSGGTPTTWGTQYF
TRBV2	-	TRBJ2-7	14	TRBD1	TGTGCCACTATGTCGGGACAGTTATCCTACGAGCAGTACTTC	CATMSGQLSYEQYF
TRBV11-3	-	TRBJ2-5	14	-	TGTGCCAGCAGCTCAGGACAGAGGCAGGAGACCCAGTACTTC	CASSSGQRQETQYF
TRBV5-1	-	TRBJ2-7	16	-	TGCGCCAGCAGCTTGGGGCCTAGCTTAGAATCCTACGAGCAGTACTTC	CASSLGPSLESYEQYF
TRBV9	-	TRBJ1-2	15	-	TGTGCCAGCAGCCCCCAAACGGGAAGCATCGATGGCTACACCTTC	CASSPQTGSIDGYTF
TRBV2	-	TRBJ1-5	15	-	TGTGCGAGCACGGGCGGGGGCCCGCCCGGCCAGCCCCAGCATTTT	CASTGGGPPGQPQHF
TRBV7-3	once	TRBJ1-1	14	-	TGTGCCAGCACCGAGGGCGTCGGGAACACTGAAGCTTTCTTT	CASTEGVGNTEAFF
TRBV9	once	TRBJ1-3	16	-	TGTGCCAGCAGCGTAGGCACCGGGTTCTCTGGAAACACCATATATTTT	CASSVGTGFSGNTIYF
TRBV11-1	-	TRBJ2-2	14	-	TGTGCCAGCAGCTTACTTCCGAACACCGGGGAGCTGTTTTTT	CASSLLPNTGELFF
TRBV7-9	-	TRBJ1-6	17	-	TGTGCCAGCAGCTTAAGCCCGAGCGGCTCCTATAATTCACCCCTCCACTTT	CASSLSPSGSYNSPLHF
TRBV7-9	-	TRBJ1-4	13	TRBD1	TGTGCCAGCAGCCGGGGACAGGGCGAAAAACTGTTTTTT	CASSRGQGEKLFF
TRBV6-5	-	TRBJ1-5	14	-	TGTGCCAGCAGTTACGGTGGCCCCAATCAGCCCCAGCATTTT	CASSYGGPNQPQHF
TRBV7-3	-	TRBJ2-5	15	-	TGTGCCAGCAGCAAGCTGGGGGCAGGGGGGGAGACCCAGTACTTC	CASSKLGAGGETQYF
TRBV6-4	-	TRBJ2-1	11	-	TGTGCCCGCAAAACAGGGATTGAGCAGTTCTTC	CARKTGIEQFF
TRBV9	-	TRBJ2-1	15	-	TGTGCCAGCAGAGGAGGCGGGCGGAAAAACAATGAGCAGTTCTTC	CASRGGGRKNNEQFF
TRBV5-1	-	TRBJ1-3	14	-	TGCGCCAGCAGCTTGGGGCTTACCGGAAACACCATATATTTT	CASSLGLTGNTIYF
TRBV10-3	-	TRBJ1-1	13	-	TGTGCCACCCGGGACTTGCAGAACACTGAAGCTTTCTTT	CATRDLQNTEAFF
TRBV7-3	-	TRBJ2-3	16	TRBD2	TGTGCCAGCAGCTCAAAAACTAGCGGGGGGGTGGATACGCAGTATTTT	CASSSKTSGGVDTQYF
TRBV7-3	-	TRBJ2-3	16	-	TGTGCCAGCAGCCCCACGCCGCGGGGAAGCACAGATACGCAGTATTTT	CASSPTPRGSTDTQYF